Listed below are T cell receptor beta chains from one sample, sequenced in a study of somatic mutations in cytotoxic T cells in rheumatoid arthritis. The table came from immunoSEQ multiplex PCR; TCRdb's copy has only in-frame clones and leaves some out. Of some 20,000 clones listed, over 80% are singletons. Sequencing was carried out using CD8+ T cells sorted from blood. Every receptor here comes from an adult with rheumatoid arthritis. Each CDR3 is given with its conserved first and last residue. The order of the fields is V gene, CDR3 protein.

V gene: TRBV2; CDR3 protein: CARPDSSGGYTF
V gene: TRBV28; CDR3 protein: CASSNRNQPQHF
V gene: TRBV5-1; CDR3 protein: CASSRTPLDILATNEKLFF
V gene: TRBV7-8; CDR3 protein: CASSPRQGVRLSRKNTEAFF
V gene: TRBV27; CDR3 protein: CASSFNIGTEAFF
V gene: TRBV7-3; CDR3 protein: CASSLAGANNEQFF
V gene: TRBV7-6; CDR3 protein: CASSFGRNQPQHF
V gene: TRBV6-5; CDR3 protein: CASSYSGDLTRYGYTF
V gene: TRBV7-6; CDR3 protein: CASSSGGEQYF
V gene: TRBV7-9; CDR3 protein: CASSPSGRPHEQFF
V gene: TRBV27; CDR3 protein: CASARRDSISGFNEQFF
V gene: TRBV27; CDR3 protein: CASSSHSNTEAFF
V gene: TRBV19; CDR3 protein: CASTEPGMGNQPQHF
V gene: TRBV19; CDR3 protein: CASSSYKYQETQYF
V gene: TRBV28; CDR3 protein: CATGFLLPQHF
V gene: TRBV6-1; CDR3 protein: CATGRLAGDQETQYF
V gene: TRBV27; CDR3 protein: CASGPGSGLNTIYF
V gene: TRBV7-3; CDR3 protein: CASSSLARGDTEAFF
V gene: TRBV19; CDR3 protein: CASHRGGANVLTF
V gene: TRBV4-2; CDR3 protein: CASSQDGTGADTQYF
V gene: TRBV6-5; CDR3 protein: CASSYQPSAGAAEAFF
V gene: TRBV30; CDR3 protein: CASRSEAFF
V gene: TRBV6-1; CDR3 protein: CASILIAGGYEQYF
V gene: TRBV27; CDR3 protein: CASSFGYEQYF
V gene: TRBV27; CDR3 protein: CASSYYASGGYEQYF
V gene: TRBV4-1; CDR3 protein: CASSQLTGYTEAFF
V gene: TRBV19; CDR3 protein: CASSIGQGGNQPQHF
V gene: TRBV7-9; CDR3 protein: CASDRPSGTGNEQFF
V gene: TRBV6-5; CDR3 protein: CASSYSLLYGTEAFF
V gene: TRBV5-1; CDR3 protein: CASSLGWGGTDTQYF
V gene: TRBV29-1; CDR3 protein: CSVKSWGGRTEAFF
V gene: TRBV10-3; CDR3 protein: CAISDDNTGELFF
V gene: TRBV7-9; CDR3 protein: CASSLGRTEAFF
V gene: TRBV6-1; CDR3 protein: CASSALDLRLYNEQFF
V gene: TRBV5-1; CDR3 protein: CASSLAGLVHEQYF
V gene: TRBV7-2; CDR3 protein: CASSSRTSGEQYF